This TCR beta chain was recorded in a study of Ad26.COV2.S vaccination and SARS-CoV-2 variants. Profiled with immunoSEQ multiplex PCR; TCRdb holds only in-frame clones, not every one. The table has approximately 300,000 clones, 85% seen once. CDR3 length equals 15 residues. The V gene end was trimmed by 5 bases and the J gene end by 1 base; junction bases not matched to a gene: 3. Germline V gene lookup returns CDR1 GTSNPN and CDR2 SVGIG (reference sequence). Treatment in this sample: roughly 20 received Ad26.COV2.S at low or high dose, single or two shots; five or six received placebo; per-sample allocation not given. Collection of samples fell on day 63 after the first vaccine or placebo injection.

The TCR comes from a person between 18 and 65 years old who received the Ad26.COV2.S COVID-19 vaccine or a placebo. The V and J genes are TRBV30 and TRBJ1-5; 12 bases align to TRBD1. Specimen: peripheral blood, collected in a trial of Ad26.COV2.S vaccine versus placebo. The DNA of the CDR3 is TGTGCCTGGGGGACAGGGGGCGCGAGCAATCAGCCCCAGCATTTT. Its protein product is CAWGTGGASNQPQHF.